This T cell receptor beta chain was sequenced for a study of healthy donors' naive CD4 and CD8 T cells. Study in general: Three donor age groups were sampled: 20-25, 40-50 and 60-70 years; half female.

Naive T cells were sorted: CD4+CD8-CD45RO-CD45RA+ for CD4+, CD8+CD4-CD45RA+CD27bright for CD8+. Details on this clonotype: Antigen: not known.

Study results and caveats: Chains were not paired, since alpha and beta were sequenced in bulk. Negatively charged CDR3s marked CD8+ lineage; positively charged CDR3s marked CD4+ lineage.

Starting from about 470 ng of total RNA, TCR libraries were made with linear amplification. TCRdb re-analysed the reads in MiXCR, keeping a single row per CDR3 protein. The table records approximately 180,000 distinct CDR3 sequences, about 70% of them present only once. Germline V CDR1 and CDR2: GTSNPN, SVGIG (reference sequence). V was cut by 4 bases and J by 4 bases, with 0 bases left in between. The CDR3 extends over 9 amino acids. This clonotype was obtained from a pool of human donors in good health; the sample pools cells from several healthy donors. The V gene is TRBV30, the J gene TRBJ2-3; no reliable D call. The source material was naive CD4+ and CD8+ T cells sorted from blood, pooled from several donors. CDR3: CAWTDTQYF. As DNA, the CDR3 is TGTGCCTGGACAGATACGCAGTATTTT.